These 31 T cell receptor beta chains originate from one sample sequenced in a study of CD8+CD57+ T cells in acquired aplastic anemia. Genomic DNA templated the TCR beta VDJ and CDR3 profiling. TCRdb re-analysed the reads in MiXCR, keeping a single row per CDR3 protein. This table has 100,000 to 150,000 distinct CDR3 sequences, about 48% appearing once. The sample comprised sorted CD4+, CD8+, or CD8+CD57+ T cells (not recorded which) from PBMCs. The receptors were sampled from a human donor in good health, serving as a control.

This clonotype has only one observation. The chain joins TRBV19 to TRBJ1-5; maybe TRBD1 (6 bases). The CDR3 is 16 amino acids. Trimming pared 0 bases from V and 2 bases from J, leaving 11 bases between. Germline lookup yields CDR1 LNHDA and CDR2 SQIVND (reference sequence). The CDR3: CASSIEGARGNQPQHF. CDR3 bases: TGTGCCAGTAGTATAGAGGGGGCGAGAGGCAATCAGCCCCAGCATTTT.

This clonotype was observed a few times. The gene calls are TRBV7-9 and TRBJ1-1; no clear D. The CDR3 has 13 amino acids. The germline V gene encodes CDR1 SEHNR and CDR2 FQNEAQ (reference sequence). V lost 2 bases and J 1 base, leaving 5 bases between the germline ends. CDR3 residues: CASSLPANTEAFF. CDR3 coding DNA: TGTGCCAGCAGCTTACCCGCGAACACTGAAGCTTTCTTT.

The chain recombines TRBV29-1 with TRBJ2-7; 8 bases align to TRBD1. The CDR3 covers 13 residues. In germline, CDR1 is SQVTM, CDR2 ANQGSEA. The V gene end was trimmed by 8 bases and the J gene end by 2 bases; junction bases not matched to a gene: 8. This CDR3 reads CSSPGQGPYEQYF. Here the CDR3 DNA reads TGCAGCAGTCCCGGACAGGGCCCCTACGAGCAGTACTTC.

This clonotype appeared many times. The gene calls are TRBV3-2 and TRBJ2-5; the listed D gene, TRBD1, was not tested against the DNA. TRBV3-2 is a known pseudogene. CDR3 length: 14 residues. The CDR3 DNA sequence: TGTGCCAGCAGCCAAGATCGGGGGCAAGAGACCCAGTACTTC. Encoded protein: CASSQDRGQETQYF.

The genes are TRBV25-1 and TRBJ1-5; D is possibly TRBD1 (6 bases). CDR3 length: 15 residues. Germline values: CDR1 MGHDK, CDR2 SYGVNS. The V end was cut by 2 bases, the J end by 2 bases, with 10 bases between. CDR3 sequence: CASSEQGLGNQPQHF. The CDR3 DNA is TGTGCCAGCAGTGAACAGGGGTTGGGCAATCAGCCCCAGCATTTT.

Points on this clonotype: A much larger clone lies one base from this, so it may be a read error. The chain couples TRBV11-2 to TRBJ1-3; D call uncertain. The germline V gene encodes CDR1 SGHAT and CDR2 FQNNGV. V lost 4 bases to trimming and J lost 2 bases, with 15 bases between them. This CDR3 spans 16 amino acids. The CDR3 DNA follows: TGTGCCAGCAGCTCAACCCTGGCGAGGGCTGGAAACACCATATATTTT. Translated, it gives CASSSTLARAGNTIYF.

In its sample, this clonotype was seen once. A much larger clonotype is one base distant, so this may be a read error. The gene calls are TRBV30 and TRBJ1-4, with D possibly matching TRBD1 (5 bases). Germline V gene sequence: CDR1 GTSNPN, CDR2 SVGIG (reference sequence). The CDR3 is 14 residues long. The CDR3 DNA is TGTGCCCGTACTACGAGGGGAAGTGTTGAAGAACTGTTTTTT. Its translation is CARTTRGSVEELFF.

J is TRBJ1-2 and V is TRBV12-3 or TRBV12-4; tentative D call: TRBD1 (5 bases). CDR3 length: 14 amino acids. V was cut by 5 bases and J by 3 bases, with 13 bases left in between. CDR3 sequence (DNA): TGTGCCAGCAGTCTACCACCGACAGACTATGGCTACACCTTC. Its protein is CASSLPPTDYGYTF.

The chain has TRBV24-1 and TRBJ2-7, with 7 bases aligning to TRBD1. The germline gives CDR1 KGHDR, CDR2 SFDVKD. The CDR3 spans 14 residues. Trimming took 11 bases from V and 8 from J; bases not matched to a gene: 17. CDR3 region: CASTLDRVAIKQYF. The CDR3 nucleotides read TGTGCCAGCACCCTAGACAGGGTGGCTATTAAGCAGTACTTC.

The CDR3 spells CASSLKKGSYEQYF. The CDR3 nucleotides read TGTGCCAGCAGCTTAAAAAAGGGGTCCTACGAGCAGTACTTC. The chain combines TRBV5-5 with TRBJ2-7, with D perhaps matching TRBD1 (5 bases). The germline V gene has CDR1 SGHKS and CDR2 YYEKEE (reference sequence). The CDR3 extends over 14 amino acids. The V and J ends lost 2 bases and 1 base respectively, with 10 bases between them.

Ten or more counts support this clonotype. This sequence joins TRBV15 and TRBJ1-4; the D is unclear. The CDR3 has 13 amino acids. The V gene's germline CDR1 is LNHNV and CDR2 YYDKDF (reference sequence). Trimming cost V 0 bases and J 8 bases, with 7 bases left between them. The CDR3 spells CATSRDFREKLFF. CDR3 coding DNA: TGTGCCACCAGCAGAGATTTTCGAGAAAAACTGTTTTTT.

The rearrangement joins TRBV29-1 to TRBJ2-3, with 9 bases identical to TRBD1. CDR3 length: 14 residues. The ends lost 7 bases at V and 0 bases at J; junction bases unmatched: 5. The germline V gene has CDR1 SQVTM and CDR2 ANQGSEA. In DNA form, the CDR3 reads TGCAGCGGGGGACAGGGTTCCAGCACAGATACGCAGTATTTT. Its translation is CSGGQGSSTDTQYF.

A single count supports this clonotype. This chain connects TRBV15 to TRBJ2-7, with D unresolved. There are 14 residues in the CDR3. The V and J ends lost 0 bases and 5 bases respectively, with 11 bases between them. The germline V gene encodes CDR1 LNHNV and CDR2 YYDKDF (reference sequence). CDR3 amino acids: CATSRDFLGDEQYF. CDR3 DNA: TGTGCCACCAGCAGAGATTTCCTCGGCGACGAGCAGTACTTC.

This clonotype showed up many times. V and J are TRBV6-5 and TRBJ2-1, with D unresolved. V shed 2 bases and J shed 7 bases, with 12 bases lying between them. Germline loops: CDR1 MNHEY, CDR2 SVGAGI. The CDR3 runs 14 residues. The CDR3 is CASSYPTAKNEQFF. The CDR3 bases are TGTGCCAGCAGTTACCCCACTGCTAAGAATGAGCAGTTCTTC.

With regard to this clonotype: A read error is possible here, since a much larger clone lies one base away. This chain connects TRBV7-3 to TRBJ1-2; TRBD1 agrees at 9 bases. The CDR3 is made up of 16 amino acids. Germline CDR1 is SGHTA and CDR2 is FQGTGA. Germline trimming cut 5 bases from V and 9 bases from J; bases unmatched to any gene: 16. The CDR3 reads CASSPGQGGTSMRYTF. The CDR3, as DNA: TGTGCCAGCAGCCCGGGACAGGGAGGTACCTCTATGCGCTACACCTTC.

Many counts were recorded for this clonotype. The chain combines TRBV18 with TRBJ1-5, with TRBD1 as a possible D gene (5 bases). The CDR3 covers 15 residues. V was shortened by 3 bases and J by 4 bases, with 13 bases between the two germline ends. Germline V gene sequence: CDR1 KGHSH, CDR2 LQKENI. CDR3 sequence (DNA): TGTGCCAGCTCACCGGAAACAGGAGATAATCAGCCCCAGCATTTT. This translates into CASSPETGDNQPQHF.

As concerns this clonotype: Just one base apart from a much larger clone, this may be a read error. This sequence joins TRBV12-3 or TRBV12-4 and TRBJ2-1; TRBD2 matches 12 bases. The V gene end was trimmed by 7 bases and the J gene end by 3 bases; junction bases not matched to a gene: 10. The CDR3 consists of 17 residues. The chain's CDR3 is CASTSLRTSGVYNEQFF. DNA of the CDR3: TGTGCCAGCACCTCCCTCCGGACTAGCGGGGTCTACAATGAGCAGTTCTTC.

V is TRBV5-5 and J is TRBJ1-6, with TRBD1 matching 11 bases. Looked up from germline, CDR1 is SGHKS and CDR2 is YYEKEE (reference sequence). V gave up 4 bases and J gave up 12 bases; unmatched junction bases: 12. This CDR3 is built from 16 residues. For the CDR3, the DNA is TGTGCCAGCAGCGCCGGACAGGGGGCGGGGTCTGGACCCCTCCACTTT. This translates into CASSAGQGAGSGPLHF.

The chain employs TRBV19 and TRBJ2-7; possible D gene TRBD1, 7 bases. Germline V gene sequence: CDR1 LNHDA, CDR2 SQIVND (reference sequence). There are 15 residues in the CDR3. CDR3 amino acids: CASGTGDSLAIEQYF. The CDR3 nucleotides are TGTGCTAGTGGTACAGGGGACTCGCTGGCTATCGAGCAGTACTTC.

V is TRBV7-3 and J is TRBJ2-1; D unresolved. CDR1 and CDR2 (germline): SGHTA, FQGTGA. Trimming removed 0 bases from V and 6 bases from J, with 6 bases in between. The CDR3 runs to 13 residues. The CDR3 loop reads CASSLTSRNEQFF. In DNA form, the CDR3 reads TGTGCCAGCAGCTTAACCTCGCGCAATGAGCAGTTCTTC.

Points on this clonotype: No conserved phenylalanine or tryptophan is present at the end of the CDR3, so a read error is the likely explanation. The genes are TRBV29-1 and TRBJ1-1, with TRBD1 as a possible D gene (5 bases). The CDR3 runs 13 residues. V lost 6 bases and J lost 1, with 12 bases in between. Germline assignment: CDR1 SQVTM and CDR2 ANQGSEA. CDR3: CSVHLGGNTEAFL. The CDR3 DNA follows: TGCAGCGTCCATCTCGGGGGGAACACTGAAGCTTTCCTT.

This clonotype showed up many times. The chain has TRBV29-1 and TRBJ1-2; no firm D call. Germline V gene lookup returns CDR1 SQVTM and CDR2 ANQGSEA. The length of the CDR3 is 14 residues. V was pared by 1 base and J by 3 bases, with 12 bases between. CDR3 nucleotides: TGCAGCGTTGAAGTAGGGTCAGTGCACTATGGCTACACCTTC. It codes for CSVEVGSVHYGYTF.

This clonotype was seen more than once but under ten times. A read error may explain this, as a much larger clone is one base away. The V and J genes are TRBV3-1 and TRBJ2-5; TRBD1 aligns across 7 bases. The CDR3 runs to 13 residues. Germline CDR1 LGHDT, CDR2 YNNKEL (reference sequence). V lost 7 bases and J lost 13; bases outside the gene matches: 15. The CDR3 region is CASKTGDCYERYF. The CDR3 region has the DNA TGTGCCAGCAAAACAGGGGATTGCTACGAGCGGTACTTC.

The chain combines TRBV28 with TRBJ1-2; D is ambiguous. In germline, CDR1 is MDHEN, CDR2 SYDVKM. V was pared by 4 bases and J by 3 bases, with 12 bases between. The CDR3 has 14 residues. CDR3 region: CASSSGRIDYGYTF. The CDR3 region has the DNA TGTGCCAGCAGTTCGGGGAGGATAGACTATGGCTACACCTTC.

This clonotype occurred a few times. V and J are TRBV7-9 and TRBJ1-4; D is ambiguous. CDR1 SEHNR and CDR2 FQNEAQ come from the germline V gene (reference sequence). V lost 10 bases and J lost 10, with 16 bases in between. The CDR3 has 12 amino acids. The CDR3 nucleotides read TGTGCCACTCGGACCGGAGCTGGAAAACTGTTTTTT. Residues: CATRTGAGKLFF.

This clonotype was observed at least ten times. V and J are TRBV25-1 and TRBJ2-2; 9 nucleotides line up with TRBD1. This CDR3 has 14 residues. Germline V lookup: CDR1 MGHDK, CDR2 SYGVNS. The V segment lost 5 bases and the J segment 6 bases; nucleotides outside the gene matches: 4. Written as DNA, the CDR3 is TGTGCCAGCAGTCAACAGGGGGCGGCCGGGGAGCTGTTTTTT. Translated: CASSQQGAAGELFF.

This clonotype showed up many times. V is TRBV6-4 and J is TRBJ2-4; possible D gene TRBD1, 5 bases. The CDR3 is 16 residues long. V dropped 3 bases and J dropped 0 bases, with 12 bases sitting between them. Looked up from germline, CDR1 is MRHNA and CDR2 is SNTAGT. The CDR3 reads CASSDSTVLAKNIQYF. In nucleotides, the CDR3 is TGTGCCAGCAGTGATTCGACAGTCCTAGCCAAAAACATTCAGTACTTC.

This clonotype came up many times. The chain uses TRBV24-1 and TRBJ2-3; 10 bases are a match to TRBD2. Germline values: CDR1 KGHDR, CDR2 SFDVKD. This CDR3 comprises 15 residues. Trimming took 7 bases from V and 1 from J; bases not matched to a gene: 4. This chain's CDR3 is CATRAGGRRTDTQYF. The CDR3 DNA reads TGTGCCACCAGAGCGGGGGGGCGGCGCACAGATACGCAGTATTTT.

The CDR3 loop is CAISPDNQPQHF. The CDR3 bases are TGTGCCATCAGTCCGGACAATCAGCCCCAGCATTTT. The gene calls are TRBV10-3 and TRBJ1-5, with D unclear. Between the trimmed V and J ends, which lost 5 bases and 3 bases, there was a span of 5 bases. This CDR3 is 12 amino acids long. The germline CDR1 and CDR2 sequences are ENHRY and SYGVKD.

This clonotype was seen ten or more times. The chain employs TRBV14 and TRBJ2-7; no clear D gene. The CDR3 has 15 amino acids. The V end was cut by 2 bases, the J end by 1 base, with 12 bases between. CDR1 is SGHDN and CDR2 is FVKESK in the germline V gene. DNA of the CDR3: TGTGCCAGCAGCCAAAACCCTATGAATTCCTACGAGCAGTACTTC. Amino acids: CASSQNPMNSYEQYF.

This chain connects TRBV2 to TRBJ2-1; 8 bases are shared with TRBD2. Per the germline V gene, CDR1 is SNHLY and CDR2 is FYNNEI. This CDR3 region has 13 residues. V lost 5 bases, J lost 9 bases, and 6 bases stayed unmatched. CDR3 protein: CASSYSGGFEQFF. CDR3 in DNA: TGTGCCAGCAGTTACTCGGGGGGGTTTGAGCAGTTCTTC.